This T cell receptor beta chain came from a study of T cells after yellow fever vaccination. TCRdb processed the 5' RACE reads anew with MiXCR; each CDR3 protein has one entry. The sample holds a few hundred thousand distinct CDR3 sequences, roughly 20% seen once. The V gene's germline CDR1 is LGHNA and CDR2 YNFKEQ. The CDR3 runs to 17 residues. Trimming at V came to 0 bases and at J to 2 bases, leaving 9 bases not matched to a gene. The receptor was isolated from a man aged 18 to 35 who received the YFV17D yellow fever vaccine. The V gene is TRBV4-2, the J gene TRBJ2-7, with 8 positions matching TRBD2. Source: PBMCs, taken before the yellow fever booster vaccination. CDR3 sequence: CASSQDLSGGPPYEQYV. CDR3 in DNA: TGTGCCAGCAGCCAAGATTTGAGCGGGGGACCCCCCTACGAGCAGTACGTC.